Following are 27 T cell receptor beta chains from one sample sequenced in a study of spatial heterogeneity in lung cancer (dated by TCRdb to the late 2010s). The receptor library was made with 5' RACE. The sample was run on a NextSeq 500. TCRdb trimmed public reads at Q25 via fastp, called clones via MiXCR and kept in-frame beta chains. Every distinct CDR3 protein forms one entry, paired with its most common genes and DNA. Within this sample are roughly 50,000 distinct CDR3 sequences, with roughly 7.6% of them counted one time only. The ten largest clones represent less than 15% of the sample. The time point label on this specimen signifies: sample taken at primary tumor resection. Whole RNA extracted from tumor and nontumor lung tissue, or from cryopreserved PBMC samples, was used for TCR sequencing without cell sorting. Sequencing used PBMCs, obtained at surgery. The receptors stem from a female donor with early-stage non-small cell lung cancer.

This clonotype has a count of ten or more. This chain joins TRBV23-1 and TRBJ2-1, with a possible D match to TRBD1 (6 bases). TRBV23-1 is reported as an ORF; its role is uncertain. CDR3 size: 16 residues. Trimming took off 4 bases at V and 0 bases at J, with 13 bases between the two ends. CDR3 in amino acids: CASSRGRFSSYNEQFF. DNA of the CDR3: TGCGCCAGCAGTCGGGGGCGGTTTAGCTCCTACAATGAGCAGTTCTTC.

The rearrangement uses TRBV4-2 and TRBJ2-5, with 7 bases that match TRBD1. The CDR3 is 15 amino acids. Germline V gene lookup returns CDR1 LGHNA and CDR2 YNFKEQ. Losses at the gene ends were 2 bases for V and 3 bases for J; bases not matched to a gene: 6. This CDR3 is CASSQPGQAEETQYF. The CDR3 coding sequence is TGTGCCAGCAGCCAACCTGGACAGGCCGAAGAGACCCAGTACTTC.

This chain connects TRBV3-1 to TRBJ2-1, with D perhaps TRBD2 (5 bases). Germline V gene lookup returns CDR1 LGHDT and CDR2 YNNKEL (reference sequence). V was pared by 5 bases and J by 0 bases, with 11 bases between. This CDR3 has 15 residues. The CDR3 reads CASSSSGSSYNEQFF. CDR3 in DNA: TGTGCCAGCAGCTCCTCTGGGAGCTCCTACAATGAGCAGTTCTTC.

This clonotype has at least ten counts. The V and J genes are TRBV30 and TRBJ2-3; D possibly corresponds to TRBD1 (6 bases). V lost 0 bases and J lost 6, with 10 bases in between. CDR1 and CDR2 (germline): GTSNPN, SVGIG (reference sequence). The CDR3 extends over 13 amino acids. The CDR3 region has the DNA TGTGCCTGGAGTGTAGGGGGTCTTGATACGCAGTATTTT. Protein: CAWSVGGLDTQYF. Based on the CDR3 plus reference TRBV30 and TRBJ2-3, the full variable domain is SQTIHQWPATLVQPVGSPLSLECTVEGTSNPNLYWYRQAAGRGLQLLFYSVGIGQISSEVPQNLSASRPQDRQFILSSKKLLLSDSGFYLCAWSVGGLDTQYFGPGTRLTVL.

A few counts support this clonotype. The rearrangement links TRBV9 to TRBJ2-3, with D hard to call. Germline V lookup: CDR1 SGDLS, CDR2 YYNGEE. The V end was cut by 0 bases, the J end by 1 base, with 6 bases between. CDR3 length: 14 residues. This CDR3 reads CASSVVGGTDTQYF. The CDR3 coding sequence is TGTGCCAGCAGCGTAGTTGGGGGCACAGATACGCAGTATTTT.

This clonotype occurred many times. The V and J genes are TRBV2 and TRBJ2-7, with 9 positions matching TRBD2. CDR1 and CDR2 (germline): SNHLY, FYNNEI. The V gene end was trimmed by 8 bases and the J gene end by 3 bases; junction bases not matched to a gene: 8. The CDR3 runs to 14 residues. In DNA form, the CDR3 reads TGTGCCAGCCAGTACCCGACTAGCGGCTACGAGCAGTACTTC. This translates into CASQYPTSGYEQYF.

In this sample, this clonotype turned up a few times. This chain connects TRBV5-1 to TRBJ2-1; the match to TRBD2 covers 10 bases. V was pared by 0 bases and J by 8 bases, with 5 bases of the junction left unmatched. Germline V gives CDR1 SGHRS, CDR2 YFSETQ. The CDR3 has 15 residues. The CDR3 loop is CASSLVSGGPDEQFF. DNA for the CDR3: TGCGCCAGCAGCTTGGTTAGCGGGGGGCCCGATGAGCAGTTCTTC.

Concerning this clonotype itself: This may come from a read error, since a much larger clone is one base off. The V call is TRBV5-8, the J call TRBJ1-2; no definite D call. CDR1 SGHTS and CDR2 YDEGEE come from the germline V gene. The CDR3 is made up of 14 amino acids. The chain's CDR3 is CVSSFFSFNYGYTF. CDR3 DNA: TGTGTCAGCAGCTTCTTCTCATTCAACTATGGCTACACCTTC.

This clonotype was picked up a small number of times. CDR3 sequence (DNA): TGCAGTGCTACAGGACTAGCGGGGGATACAGATACGCAGTATTTT. Its protein is CSATGLAGDTDTQYF. The rearrangement links TRBV20-1 to TRBJ2-3, with 13 bases fitting TRBD2. The CDR3 spans 15 residues. The germline V gene encodes CDR1 DFQATT and CDR2 SNEGSKA (reference sequence). V shed 4 bases and J 3 bases; nucleotides not matched to a gene: 4.

The table lists this clonotype with many counts. The chain joins TRBV28 to TRBJ2-7, with 9 bases fitting TRBD1. The germline gives CDR1 MDHEN, CDR2 SYDVKM. The V segment lost 6 bases and the J segment 0 bases; nucleotides outside the gene matches: 3. This CDR3 comprises 14 residues. As DNA, the CDR3 is TGTGCCAGCAGCCAGACAGGGGGCTCCTACGAGCAGTACTTC. Encoded protein: CASSQTGGSYEQYF.

This clonotype has ten or more counts. The chain carries TRBV20-1 and TRBJ2-2, with D uncertain. The CDR3 totals 17 residues. Trimming left V 0 bases short and J 6 bases short, with 20 bases between. Germline CDR1 DFQATT, CDR2 SNEGSKA (reference sequence). This chain's CDR3 is CSARDQLHPGGPGELFF. DNA for the CDR3: TGCAGTGCTAGAGATCAATTGCACCCAGGCGGCCCCGGGGAGCTGTTTTTT.

This clonotype was seen many times. The chain employs TRBV6-6 and TRBJ2-1, with TRBD1 as a possible D gene (8 bases). Germline V gene data show CDR1 as MNHNY and CDR2 as SVGAGI (reference sequence). Trimming left V 8 bases short and J 10 bases short, with 15 bases between. The CDR3 loop spans 12 amino acids. This CDR3 is CASGDRRGEQFF. CDR3 nucleotides: TGTGCCAGCGGGGACAGGCGGGGGGAGCAGTTCTTC.

In this sample, this clonotype turned up many times. V and J are TRBV20-1 and TRBJ2-1; D perhaps matches TRBD2 (5 bases). The ends were cut back, 3 bases at V and 4 bases at J, with 7 bases in the middle. Germline values: CDR1 DFQATT, CDR2 SNEGSKA (reference sequence). CDR3 length: 12 amino acids. The CDR3 region is CSASGEYNEQFF. Here the CDR3 DNA reads TGCAGTGCTAGCGGGGAATACAATGAGCAGTTCTTC.

The table lists this clonotype with a few counts. CDR3 loop: CASSRGSSYEQYF. The CDR3 nucleotides are TGTGCCAGCAGCCGGGGTAGCTCCTACGAGCAGTACTTC. The chain couples TRBV6-5 to TRBJ2-7; the D gene is possibly TRBD2 (5 bases). Germline CDR1 and CDR2: MNHEY and SVGAGI. The ends were cut back, 6 bases at V and 0 bases at J, with 9 bases in the middle. The CDR3 spans 13 residues.

The J gene is TRBJ2-5, the V gene TRBV29-1; 9 nucleotides align to TRBD1. V gave up 1 base and J gave up 2 bases; unmatched junction bases: 14. The CDR3 is made up of 18 amino acids. CDR1 and CDR2 from the germline V gene are SQVTM and ANQGSEA. The CDR3 reads CSVEGKAKGQGEQETQYF. The CDR3, as DNA: TGCAGCGTTGAAGGCAAAGCTAAGGGACAGGGAGAACAAGAGACCCAGTACTTC.

This clonotype was seen more than once but under ten times. This chain uses TRBV7-8 with TRBJ1-5; no reliable D call. Trimming removed 3 bases from V and 5 bases from J, with 8 bases in between. The germline V gene has CDR1 SGHVS and CDR2 FQNEAQ. This CDR3 contains 13 residues. This CDR3 is CASSLGGDQPQHF. CDR3 coding DNA: TGTGCCAGCAGCTTGGGCGGGGATCAGCCCCAGCATTTT.

This clonotype came up many times. V usage is TRBV24-1 and J usage is TRBJ2-1; no definite D call. Germline-derived CDR1 and CDR2 are KGHDR and SFDVKD. CDR3 length: 12 residues. With 3 bases removed from V and 4 bases from J, the gap between germline ends came to 3 bases. The DNA for the CDR3 is TGTGCCACCAGTGATGGGTACAATGAGCAGTTCTTC. Residues: CATSDGYNEQFF.

The chain uses TRBV7-2 and TRBJ2-1; 8 positions agree with TRBD2. The CDR3 sequence is 16 residues long. V lost 5 bases, J lost 4 bases, and 10 bases stayed unmatched. CDR1 and CDR2 (germline): SGHTA, FQGNSA. CDR3 sequence (DNA): TGTGCCAGCAGCCGGCCGGGGGGGCCGGGTTACAATGAGCAGTTCTTC. Encoded protein: CASSRPGGPGYNEQFF.

At least ten counts were recorded for this clonotype. The chain recombines TRBV29-1 with TRBJ2-5; tentatively, D is TRBD2 (6 bases). The V and J ends lost 6 bases and 2 bases respectively, with 10 bases between them. Germline V gene lookup returns CDR1 SQVTM and CDR2 ANQGSEA. CDR3 size: 12 residues. CDR3 sequence (DNA): TGCAGCGTGCGGGGTCTACAAGAGACCCAGTACTTC. It specifies CSVRGLQETQYF.

This clonotype is judged large. The V and J genes are TRBV27 and TRBJ2-1; 8 bases map to TRBD2. The CDR3 has 18 residues. Germline lookup yields CDR1 MNHEY and CDR2 SMNVEV (reference sequence). V was clipped by 9 bases and J by 3 bases; unmatched bases: 19. CDR3 sequence: CARKDSYGGAFIYNEQFF. CDR3 bases: TGTGCCAGGAAAGACAGCTACGGGGGGGCCTTTATCTACAATGAGCAGTTCTTC.

This clonotype has a count of ten or more. The genes are TRBV28 and TRBJ2-5; either TRBD1 or TRBD2 may supply D (5 bases each). Germline V gives CDR1 MDHEN, CDR2 SYDVKM. The CDR3 loop spans 16 amino acids. The V and J ends lost 4 bases and 4 bases respectively, with 19 bases between them. The CDR3 nucleotides are TGTGCCAGCAGTTCACCACCTACTCCAGGGAGAGAGACCCAGTACTTC. Translation: CASSSPPTPGRETQYF.

This clonotype was found a few times. The chain uses TRBV7-9 and TRBJ1-4; a possible D gene is TRBD1 (6 bases). Trimming cost V 2 bases and J 8 bases, with 12 bases left between them. Germline V gives CDR1 SEHNR, CDR2 FQNEAQ (reference sequence). The CDR3 runs to 14 residues. The CDR3 nucleotides read TGTGCCAGCAGCTTAAGGGGGGTTGGCGAAAAACTGTTTTTT. This sequence encodes CASSLRGVGEKLFF.

This clonotype showed up many times. The rearrangement uses TRBV7-2 and TRBJ2-1, with TRBD1 matching 11 bases. Trimming removed 5 bases from V and 8 bases from J; junction bases left unmatched: 5. The germline CDR1 and CDR2 sequences are SGHTA and FQGNSA. This CDR3 comprises 14 residues. The CDR3 DNA sequence: TGTGCCAGCAGCCCCCGGACAGGGGGCTATGAGCAGTTCTTC. This encodes CASSPRTGGYEQFF. The full variable domain, rest sourced from reference TRBV7-2 and TRBJ2-1, is GAGVSQSPSNKVTEKGKDVELRCDPISGHTALYWYRQSLGQGLEFLIYFQGNSAPDKSGLPSDRFSAERTGGSVSTLTIQRTQQEDSAVYLCASSPRTGGYEQFFGPGTRLTVL.

This chain's CDR3 is CASSFTGQGYEQYF. CDR3 DNA sequence: TGTGCCAGCAGCTTTACGGGACAGGGCTACGAGCAGTACTTC. The V and J genes are TRBV7-9 and TRBJ2-7; 9 positions agree with TRBD1. Trimming took 3 bases from V and 3 from J; bases not matched to a gene: 3. Germline lookup yields CDR1 SEHNR and CDR2 FQNEAQ (reference sequence). This CDR3 contains 14 residues.

This clonotype has only a few counts. The chain couples TRBV28 to TRBJ2-3; TRBD1 might be the D (6 bases). Germline V gene lookup returns CDR1 MDHEN and CDR2 SYDVKM. The CDR3 is made up of 16 amino acids. Trimming took 5 bases from V and 4 from J, leaving 19 bases between them. The CDR3 loop reads CASSVRDTFPPDTQYF. The CDR3 DNA reads as TGTGCCAGCAGTGTCCGGGACACCTTTCCCCCAGATACGCAGTATTTT.

Ten or more counts support this clonotype. This rearrangement joins TRBV6-5 to TRBJ1-2; perhaps TRBD1 as D (6 bases). Per germline, CDR1 MNHEY and CDR2 SVGAGI. The length of the CDR3 is 15 residues. Trimming pared 7 bases from V and 7 bases from J, leaving 22 bases between. CDR3 amino acids: CASTPSHGGRGGYTF. The CDR3 coding sequence is TGTGCCAGCACCCCCAGTCACGGGGGGCGTGGTGGCTACACCTTC.

This clonotype was counted ten times or more. The rearrangement uses TRBV13 and TRBJ2-7, with 8 bases lining up with TRBD1. The junction had 10 bases not matched to a gene; V was cut back by 5 bases and J by 7 bases. There are 14 residues in the CDR3. CDR1 and CDR2 from the germline V gene are PRHDT and FYEKMQ (reference sequence). The CDR3 sequence is CASSRIQGGGEQYF. In DNA, the CDR3 is TGTGCCAGCAGCAGAATACAGGGGGGAGGTGAGCAGTACTTC.